The 32 T cell receptor beta chains below come from one sample, sequenced in a study of spatial heterogeneity in lung cancer. The time point here: sample taken at primary tumor resection. Sequencing covered unsorted whole RNA taken from tumor, nontumor lung or frozen PBMC. TCRdb re-called the 5' RACE reads with MiXCR, one entry per CDR3 protein. Of about 16,000 distinct CDR3 sequences detected, 7.9% appear once; the ten largest clones hold about 30%. Material: PBMCs, obtained at surgery. The receptors here all came from a female donor with early-stage non-small cell lung cancer.

This clonotype has a count of ten or more. V gene TRBV7-2 combines with J gene TRBJ1-5; TRBD1 might be the D (5 bases). CDR1 and CDR2 from the germline V gene are SGHTA and FQGNSA. The germline V and J ends were trimmed by 5 bases and 4 bases, with 21 bases remaining between them. This CDR3 is built from 17 residues. Here the CDR3 DNA reads TGTGCCAGCAGCGGAGCCCCCGGGACCGCACTAAATCAGCCCCAGCATTTT. This encodes CASSGAPGTALNQPQHF.

By sample share, this clonotype is medium-sized (0.01 to 0.1%). V usage is TRBV12-3 or TRBV12-4 and J usage is TRBJ2-5; D is possibly TRBD1 or TRBD2 (5 bases each). The CDR3 length is 13 residues. V gave up 1 base and J gave up 3 bases, with 6 bases separating them. The CDR3 region is CASSLGDEETQYF. For the CDR3, the DNA is TGTGCCAGCAGTTTAGGGGACGAAGAGACCCAGTACTTC.

This clonotype was seen repeatedly, ten times or more. V usage is TRBV12-3 or TRBV12-4 and J usage is TRBJ1-1; D gene ambiguous. The CDR3 extends over 14 amino acids. V was clipped by 5 bases and J by 2 bases, with 12 bases between them. DNA for the CDR3: TGTGCCAGCAGTCTAGAAAGTTTTAACACTGAAGCTTTCTTT. Protein product: CASSLESFNTEAFF.

The sample holds many counts of this clonotype. This sequence joins TRBV7-2 and TRBJ2-2; perhaps TRBD2 as D (6 bases). From germline, CDR1 is SGHTA and CDR2 FQGNSA. The ends were cut back, 4 bases at V and 8 bases at J, with 14 bases in the middle. This CDR3 has 14 amino acids. CDR3 nucleotides: TGTGCCAGCAGCTCACGACTAGTACGGGGGGAGCTGTTTTTT. It translates to CASSSRLVRGELFF.

This clonotype was seen a handful of times. This chain joins TRBV11-2 and TRBJ2-7, with 7 bases aligning to TRBD1. J was trimmed by 5 bases and V by 7 bases; bases with no gene match: 11. Per the germline V gene, CDR1 is SGHAT and CDR2 is FQNNGV. This CDR3 region has 14 residues. The CDR3 coding sequence is TGTGCCAGCAAACGATTGAGGACAGGCCACGAGCAGTACTTC. It is translated as CASKRLRTGHEQYF.

This clonotype showed up many times. This chain uses TRBV7-2 with TRBJ2-5; weak D call: TRBD2 (6 bases). V gave up 3 bases and J gave up 3 bases, with 11 bases separating them. Germline values: CDR1 SGHTA, CDR2 FQGNSA. This CDR3 contains 14 residues. CDR3 amino acids: CASSFRGSKETQYF. DNA for the CDR3: TGTGCCAGCAGCTTCCGGGGGAGTAAAGAGACCCAGTACTTC. The complete variable domain, with remaining parts taken from reference TRBV7-2 and TRBJ2-5, reads GAGVSQSPSNKVTEKGKDVELRCDPISGHTALYWYRQSLGQGLEFLIYFQGNSAPDKSGLPSDRFSAERTGGSVSTLTIQRTQQEDSAVYLCASSFRGSKETQYFGPGTRLLVL.

This clonotype appeared many times. This rearrangement joins TRBV7-2 to TRBJ2-1; 7 bases map to TRBD1. Trimming cost V 5 bases and J 8 bases; bases outside gene matches: 9. The length of the CDR3 is 14 residues. CDR1 and CDR2 (germline): SGHTA, FQGNSA. CDR3 DNA sequence: TGTGCCAGCAGCCCCTGGGGACAGATCGATGAGCAGTTCTTC. Translating it yields CASSPWGQIDEQFF. Full variable domain (missing parts from reference TRBV7-2 and TRBJ2-1): GAGVSQSPSNKVTEKGKDVELRCDPISGHTALYWYRQSLGQGLEFLIYFQGNSAPDKSGLPSDRFSAERTGGSVSTLTIQRTQQEDSAVYLCASSPWGQIDEQFFGPGTRLTVL.

The chain combines TRBV19 with TRBJ2-1, with unresolved D. Germline-derived CDR1 and CDR2 are LNHDA and SQIVND (reference sequence). Trimming took off 3 bases at V and 0 bases at J, with 9 bases between the two ends. This CDR3 has 15 amino acids. The CDR3 DNA reads as TGTGCCAGTAGTATGCTCTCGAGCTCCTACAATGAGCAGTTCTTC. It specifies CASSMLSSSYNEQFF.

This clonotype was seen repeatedly, ten times or more. V and J are TRBV28 and TRBJ2-1; the match to TRBD1 covers 8 bases. The ends lost 8 bases at V and 6 bases at J; junction bases unmatched: 9. The CDR3 runs 14 residues. Germline values: CDR1 MDHEN, CDR2 SYDVKM. CDR3 nucleotide sequence: TGTGCCAGCGGAACTAGGACAGGGATCAATGAGCAGTTCTTC. This gives the protein CASGTRTGINEQFF.

This clonotype has a count of ten or more. The V gene is TRBV6-1, the J gene TRBJ1-6; 8 bases match TRBD1. The CDR3 is 17 amino acids. CDR1 and CDR2 from the germline V gene are MNHNS and SASEGT. With V trimmed by 0 bases and J by 4 bases, 5 bases remained unmatched. CDR3 nucleotide sequence: TGTGCCAGCAGTGAAGCCCCAGGGGGCTTATATAATTCACCCCTCCACTTT. It translates to CASSEAPGGLYNSPLHF.

This clonotype was found many times. The rearrangement links TRBV20-1 to TRBJ2-7, with 7 bases that match TRBD2. This CDR3 comprises 13 residues. Germline trimming cut 0 bases from V and 6 bases from J; bases unmatched to any gene: 5. CDR1 DFQATT and CDR2 SNEGSKA come from the germline V gene (reference sequence). The CDR3, as DNA: TGCAGTGCTAGAGATCGCGGGAGAAGCGAGCAGTACTTC. Protein: CSARDRGRSEQYF.

This clonotype has at least ten counts. This chain joins TRBV10-3 and TRBJ2-1, with 7 bases aligning to TRBD2. Germline CDR1 ENHRY, CDR2 SYGVKD. The CDR3 extends over 16 amino acids. V was pared by 6 bases and J by 2 bases, with 10 bases of the junction left unmatched. For the CDR3, the DNA is TGTGCCATCAGCTCTACCACGGGAGGAACCTACAATGAGCAGTTCTTC. The encoded protein is CAISSTTGGTYNEQFF.

By share of the sample, this clonotype is large. This rearrangement joins TRBV20-1 to TRBJ2-3; possible D gene TRBD2, 5 bases. V was shortened by 4 bases and J by 1 base, with 15 bases between the two germline ends. The CDR3 length is 15 residues. Germline V lookup: CDR1 DFQATT, CDR2 SNEGSKA (reference sequence). The CDR3 here is CSANERARGTDTQYF. The DNA of the CDR3 is TGCAGTGCTAATGAGAGGGCTCGTGGCACAGATACGCAGTATTTT.

This clonotype was counted ten times or more. This rearrangement joins TRBV28 to TRBJ2-7, with a weak D call TRBD1 (6 bases). Trimming took 4 bases from V and 5 from J, leaving 21 bases between them. This CDR3 spans 16 amino acids. Germline CDR1 and CDR2: MDHEN and SYDVKM. DNA for the CDR3: TGTGCCAGCAGTTCACCGACAGGCCCCCCAGGGAACGAGCAGTACTTC. The encoded protein is CASSSPTGPPGNEQYF.

This clonotype was recorded at least ten times. V is TRBV5-6 and J is TRBJ2-2; 8 nucleotides agree with TRBD1. The ends lost 5 bases at V and 4 bases at J; junction bases unmatched: 7. This CDR3 has 15 amino acids. Germline assignment: CDR1 SGHDT and CDR2 YYEEEE. The chain's CDR3 is CASRGRGRGTGELFF. As DNA, the CDR3 is TGTGCCAGCAGGGGCAGGGGGCGAGGCACCGGGGAGCTGTTTTTT. Full variable domain (outside the CDR3, taken from reference TRBV5-6 and TRBJ2-2): DAGVTQSPTHLIKTRGQQVTLRCSPKSGHDTVSWYQQALGQGPQFIFQYYEEEERQRGNFPDRFSGHQFPNYSSELNVNALLLGDSALYLCASRGRGRGTGELFFGEGSRLTVL.

This clonotype has at least ten counts. The gene calls are TRBV28 and TRBJ1-2, with 7 bases identical to TRBD1. The CDR3 is made up of 16 amino acids. Trimming cost V 2 bases and J 4 bases; bases outside gene matches: 10. CDR1 is MDHEN, CDR2 SYDVKM, per germline. CDR3 bases: TGTGCCAGCAGTTTACCCCCGGGACAGAGTCCCTATGGCTACACCTTC. It codes for CASSLPPGQSPYGYTF.

This clonotype was seen at least ten times. The V gene is TRBV7-9, the J gene TRBJ2-7, with D tentatively TRBD1 (5 bases). Germline CDR1 reads SEHNR; CDR2 reads FQNEAQ (reference sequence). V lost 2 bases and J lost 5, with 13 bases in between. The CDR3 sequence is 14 residues long. CDR3 protein: CASSLQGISDEQYF. The CDR3 nucleotides read TGTGCCAGCAGCTTACAGGGAATTAGTGACGAGCAGTACTTC.

A note on this clonotype: This could be a read error, since a much larger clone is one nucleotide away. This sequence joins TRBV18 and TRBJ1-2; D uncertain. The CDR3 runs to 14 residues. Per the germline V gene, CDR1 is KGHSH and CDR2 is LQKENI. The CDR3 protein is CASPPSGWEYGYTF. The CDR3 bases are TGTGCCAGCCCACCATCCGGATGGGAGTATGGCTACACCTTC.

This clonotype came up many times. The chain combines TRBV5-5 with TRBJ1-5; 7 bases align to TRBD1. The CDR3 runs to 14 residues. Germline assignment: CDR1 SGHKS and CDR2 YYEKEE (reference sequence). The junction had 4 bases not matched to a gene; V was cut back by 3 bases and J by 4 bases. The CDR3 here is CASSSTGSNQPQHF. CDR3 DNA: TGTGCCAGCAGCTCGACAGGGTCGAATCAGCCCCAGCATTTT.

Ten or more counts support this clonotype. V is TRBV20-1 and J is TRBJ2-1; 7 bases align to TRBD2. The CDR3 totals 15 residues. Germline-derived CDR1 and CDR2 are DFQATT and SNEGSKA (reference sequence). With V trimmed by 6 bases and J by 2 bases, 10 bases remained unmatched. In DNA form, the CDR3 reads TGCAGTGCCCTCCGGCGGGAGAGCCCCTACAATGAGCAGTTCTTC. This gives the protein CSALRRESPYNEQFF.

There are many counts of this clonotype. The chain is built from TRBV12-3 or TRBV12-4 and TRBJ2-7, with D maybe TRBD2 (5 bases). This CDR3 is 11 amino acids long. Trimming left V 8 bases short and J 3 bases short, with 8 bases between. In DNA, the CDR3 is TGTGCCAGCGCTCGGGGCTACGAGCAGTACTTC. This encodes CASARGYEQYF.

This clonotype has ten or more counts. This chain links TRBV6-1 with TRBJ1-2, with a weak D call TRBD1 (5 bases). CDR1 MNHNS and CDR2 SASEGT come from the germline V gene. Trimming cost V 5 bases and J 5 bases, with 21 bases left between them. This CDR3 has 16 amino acids. The CDR3, as DNA: TGTGCCAGCAGTCATTCAGGACCCCCCGGGGGTTATGGCTACACCTTC. Its protein product is CASSHSGPPGGYGYTF.

This clonotype was seen many times. The V gene is TRBV3-1, the J gene TRBJ1-5; maybe TRBD1 (6 bases). The CDR3 has 16 residues. Trimming cost V 1 base and J 1 base, with 11 bases left between them. Germline CDR1 reads LGHDT; CDR2 reads YNNKEL (reference sequence). The CDR3, as DNA: TGTGCCAGCAGCCAAGGGTCAGGGGAGAGCAATCAGCCCCAGCATTTT. Residues: CASSQGSGESNQPQHF. Filled out from reference TRBV3-1 and TRBJ1-5, the complete variable domain reads DTAVSQTPKYLVTQMGNDKSIKCEQNLGHDTMYWYKQDSKKFLKIMFSYNNKELIINETVPNRFSPKSPDKAHLNLHINSLELGDSAVYFCASSQGSGESNQPQHFGDGTRLSIL.

In this sample, this clonotype is medium-sized (0.01 to 0.1%). The chain has TRBV18 and TRBJ1-5, with D uncertain. Germline V lookup: CDR1 KGHSH, CDR2 LQKENI. The CDR3 covers 13 residues. Trimming cost V 1 base and J 5 bases, with 6 bases left between them. The CDR3 DNA reads as TGTGCCAGCTCACCACGGGAGGATCAGCCCCAGCATTTT. This translates into CASSPREDQPQHF.

The V gene is TRBV7-2, the J gene TRBJ2-1, with D hard to call. Trimming stripped 0 bases from V and 7 bases from J, with 13 bases between. The length of the CDR3 is 15 residues. CDR1 SGHTA and CDR2 FQGNSA come from the germline V gene. DNA of the CDR3: TGTGCCAGCAGCTTAGCGTTTCCTAGTGCAAATGAGCAGTTCTTC. It codes for CASSLAFPSANEQFF.

This clonotype was counted many times. The rearrangement joins TRBV5-1 to TRBJ2-1; 7 bases match TRBD2. CDR3 length equals 12 residues. CDR1 SGHRS and CDR2 YFSETQ come from the germline V gene. After removal of 4 bases from V and 10 bases from J, the junction contained 5 bases not matched to a gene. The CDR3 reads CASSRDYFEQFF. In nucleotides, the CDR3 is TGCGCCAGCAGCCGGGACTATTTCGAGCAGTTCTTC.

This clonotype was seen ten or more times. The rearrangement joins TRBV4-1 to TRBJ1-1; the match to TRBD1 covers 7 bases. Trimming at V came to 1 base and at J to 5 bases, leaving 7 bases not matched to a gene. Germline V gene lookup returns CDR1 MGHRA and CDR2 YSYEKL. This CDR3 spans 15 amino acids. Here the CDR3 DNA reads TGCGCCAGCAGCCAAGTCCAGGGGGGAGGGACTGAAGCTTTCTTT. Amino acids: CASSQVQGGGTEAFF.

This clonotype was found many times. This chain links TRBV6-1 with TRBJ2-1; 11 nucleotides agree with TRBD2. The J segment lost 4 bases and the V segment lost 3 bases, leaving 11 bases of the junction unmatched. This CDR3 spans 18 amino acids. The germline V gene encodes CDR1 MNHNS and CDR2 SASEGT. CDR3 sequence: CASSEELAGGPRYNEQFF. Written as DNA, the CDR3 is TGTGCCAGCAGTGAGGAATTAGCGGGAGGGCCCCGGTACAATGAGCAGTTCTTC.

This clonotype was seen many times. CDR3 amino acids: CASSPLGSYEQYF. The CDR3 nucleotides are TGTGCCAGCAGCCCCTTGGGCTCCTACGAGCAGTACTTC. The chain employs TRBV11-2 and TRBJ2-7; no reliable D call. Germline V gives CDR1 SGHAT, CDR2 FQNNGV. Trimming took off 5 bases at V and 0 bases at J, with 8 bases between the two ends. The CDR3 extends over 13 amino acids.

This clonotype is labeled as medium-sized. V is TRBV7-6 and J is TRBJ2-3; D might be TRBD1 or TRBD2, each matching 5 bases. V was pared by 4 bases and J by 2 bases, with 13 bases between. Germline CDR1 SGHVS, CDR2 FNYEAQ. The CDR3 has 15 residues. The DNA for the CDR3 is TGTGCCAGCAGCTCTAACACTGGGACCACAGATACGCAGTATTTT. As protein: CASSSNTGTTDTQYF.

Ten or more counts support this clonotype. The CDR3 reads CASSIRAGELFF. CDR3 DNA sequence: TGTGCCAGTAGTATAAGGGCCGGGGAGCTGTTTTTT. This sequence joins TRBV19 and TRBJ2-2; D is unresolved. Trimming removed 2 bases from V and 6 bases from J, with 4 bases in between. Germline CDR1 LNHDA, CDR2 SQIVND (reference sequence). The CDR3 loop spans 12 amino acids.

This clonotype has ten or more counts. This rearrangement joins TRBV18 to TRBJ2-7; 7 bases fit TRBD1. This CDR3 is 14 amino acids long. CDR1 and CDR2 (germline): KGHSH, LQKENI. J lost 2 bases, V lost 4 bases, and 5 bases had no gene match. CDR3 sequence reads: CASSQGASTYEQYF. In nucleotides, the CDR3 is TGTGCCAGCTCACAGGGGGCTTCTACCTACGAGCAGTACTTC.